The T cell receptor (beta chain) under discussion was sequenced for a study of blood T cell repertoires in COVID-19. Germline trimming cut 3 bases from V and 5 bases from J; bases unmatched to any gene: 5. The CDR3 is made up of 14 amino acids. Germline V CDR1 and CDR2: SGHTA, FQGNSA. Adults between about 18 and 95 years of age took part from about 24 US areas. The study assigned cohorts using participant-reported clinical history. Sequencing was performed with immunoSEQ multiplex PCR; in TCRdb, only in-frame clones are kept and a portion is missing. This table holds roughly 140,000 clones, around 89% found once.

Input material: PBMCs or T cells enriched from blood (not recorded which). This sequence joins TRBV7-2 and TRBJ1-2, with 8 positions matching TRBD1. This TCR derives from a woman in her 30s with acute COVID-19. CDR3 amino acids: CASSFSQGGYGYTF. In DNA form, the CDR3 reads TGTGCCAGCAGCTTTTCACAGGGGGGGTATGGCTACACCTTC.